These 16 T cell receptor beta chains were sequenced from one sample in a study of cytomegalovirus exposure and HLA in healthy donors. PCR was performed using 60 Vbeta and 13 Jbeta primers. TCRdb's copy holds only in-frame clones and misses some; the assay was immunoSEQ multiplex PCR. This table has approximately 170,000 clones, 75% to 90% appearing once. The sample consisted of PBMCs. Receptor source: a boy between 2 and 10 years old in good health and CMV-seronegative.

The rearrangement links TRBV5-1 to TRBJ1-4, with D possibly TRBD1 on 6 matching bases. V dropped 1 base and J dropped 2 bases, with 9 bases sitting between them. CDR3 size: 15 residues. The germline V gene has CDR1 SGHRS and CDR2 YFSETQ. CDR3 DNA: TGCGCCAGCAGCTTGTGGGGGGGCACTAATGAAAAACTGTTTTTT. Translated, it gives CASSLWGGTNEKLFF.

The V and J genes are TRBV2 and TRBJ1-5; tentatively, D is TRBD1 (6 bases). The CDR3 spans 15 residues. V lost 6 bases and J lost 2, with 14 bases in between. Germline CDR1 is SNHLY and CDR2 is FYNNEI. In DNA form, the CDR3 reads TGTGCCAGCAGCGAGGAAGGGGGTGGCAATCAGCCCCAGCATTTT. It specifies CASSEEGGGNQPQHF.

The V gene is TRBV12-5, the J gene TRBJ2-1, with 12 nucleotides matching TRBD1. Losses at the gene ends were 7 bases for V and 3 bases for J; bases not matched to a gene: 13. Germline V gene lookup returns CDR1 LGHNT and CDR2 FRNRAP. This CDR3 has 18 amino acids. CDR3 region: CASAQPGQGALSYNEQFF. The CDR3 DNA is TGTGCTAGTGCCCAACCGGGACAGGGGGCCTTGAGCTACAATGAGCAGTTCTTC. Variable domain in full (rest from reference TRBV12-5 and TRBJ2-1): DARVTQTPRHKVTEMGQEVTMRCQPILGHNTVFWYRQTMMQGLELLAYFRNRAPLDDSGMPKDRFSAEMPDATLATLKIQPSEPRDSAVYFCASAQPGQGALSYNEQFFGPGTRLTVL.

The CDR3 sequence: CASSRTGWQEAFF. CDR3 nucleotides: TGTGCCAGCAGTCGCACAGGGTGGCAAGAAGCTTTCTTT. The chain couples TRBV28 to TRBJ1-1; D is possibly TRBD1 (6 bases). CDR1 and CDR2 (germline): MDHEN, SYDVKM. The V end was cut by 5 bases, the J end by 8 bases, with 15 bases between. This CDR3 has 13 residues. Filled out from reference TRBV28 and TRBJ1-1, the complete variable domain reads DVKVTQSSRYLVKRTGEKVFLECVQDMDHENMFWYRQDPGLGLRLIYFSYDVKMKEKGDIPEGYSVSREKKERFSLILESASTNQTSMYLCASSRTGWQEAFFGQGTRLTVV.

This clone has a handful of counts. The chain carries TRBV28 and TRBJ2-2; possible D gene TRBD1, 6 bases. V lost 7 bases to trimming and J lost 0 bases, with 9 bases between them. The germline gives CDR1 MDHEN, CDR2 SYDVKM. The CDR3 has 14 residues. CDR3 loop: CASKWTANTGELFF. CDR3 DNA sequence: TGTGCCAGCAAATGGACAGCGAACACCGGGGAGCTGTTTTTT.

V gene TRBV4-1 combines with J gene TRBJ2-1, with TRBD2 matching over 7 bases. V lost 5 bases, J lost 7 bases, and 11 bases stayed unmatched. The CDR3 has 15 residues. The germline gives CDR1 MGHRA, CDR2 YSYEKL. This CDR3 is CASSSRTGGSNEQFF. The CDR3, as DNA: TGCGCCAGCAGCTCACGGACCGGGGGGAGTAATGAGCAGTTCTTC.

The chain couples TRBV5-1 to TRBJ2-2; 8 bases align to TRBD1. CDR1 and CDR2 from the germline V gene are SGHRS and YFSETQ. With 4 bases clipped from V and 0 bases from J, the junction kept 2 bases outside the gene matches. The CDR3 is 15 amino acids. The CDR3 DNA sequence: TGCGCCAGCAGCACAGGGGGGTCGAACACCGGGGAGCTGTTTTTT. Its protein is CASSTGGSNTGELFF. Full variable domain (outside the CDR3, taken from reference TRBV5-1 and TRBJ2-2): KAGVTQTPRYLIKTRGQQVTLSCSPISGHRSVSWYQQTPGQGLQFLFEYFSETQRNKGNFPGRFSGRQFSNSRSEMNVSTLELGDSALYLCASSTGGSNTGELFFGEGSRLTVL.

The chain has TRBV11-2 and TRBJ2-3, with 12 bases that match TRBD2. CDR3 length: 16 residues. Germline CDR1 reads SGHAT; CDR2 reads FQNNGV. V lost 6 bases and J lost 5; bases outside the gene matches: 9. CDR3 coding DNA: TGTGCCAGCAGGGGCACTAGCGGGAGGCTTGGAGATACGCAGTATTTT. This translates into CASRGTSGRLGDTQYF.

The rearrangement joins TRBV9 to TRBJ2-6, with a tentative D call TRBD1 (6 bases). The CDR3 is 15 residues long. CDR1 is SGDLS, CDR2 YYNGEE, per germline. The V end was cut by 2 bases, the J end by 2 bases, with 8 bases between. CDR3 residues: CASSVAGAGANVLTF. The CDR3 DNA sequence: TGTGCCAGCAGCGTGGCAGGGGCTGGGGCCAACGTCCTGACTTTC.

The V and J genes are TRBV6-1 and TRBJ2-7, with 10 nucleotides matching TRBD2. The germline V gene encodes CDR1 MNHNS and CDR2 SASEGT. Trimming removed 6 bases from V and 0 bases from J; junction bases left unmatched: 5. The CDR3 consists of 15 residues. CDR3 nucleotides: TGTGCCAGCAGGGGACTAGCGCCGAGCTCCTACGAGCAGTACTTC. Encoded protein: CASRGLAPSSYEQYF.

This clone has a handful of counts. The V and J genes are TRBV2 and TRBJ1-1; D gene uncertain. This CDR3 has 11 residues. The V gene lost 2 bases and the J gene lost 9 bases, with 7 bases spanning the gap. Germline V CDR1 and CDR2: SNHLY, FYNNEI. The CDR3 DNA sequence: TGTGCCAGCAGTGAAACACGTAAAGCTTTCTTT. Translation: CASSETRKAFF.

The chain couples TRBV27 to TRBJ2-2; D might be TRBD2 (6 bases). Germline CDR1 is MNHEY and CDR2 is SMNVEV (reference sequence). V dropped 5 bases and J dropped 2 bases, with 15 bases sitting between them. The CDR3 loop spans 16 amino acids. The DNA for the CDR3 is TGTGCCAGCAGTCCACACGGGACTCCTAACACCGGGGAGCTGTTTTTT. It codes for CASSPHGTPNTGELFF.

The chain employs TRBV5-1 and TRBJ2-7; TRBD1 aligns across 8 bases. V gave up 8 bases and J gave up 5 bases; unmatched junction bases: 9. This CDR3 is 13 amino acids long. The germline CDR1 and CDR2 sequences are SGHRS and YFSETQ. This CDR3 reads CARPPGQAHEQYV. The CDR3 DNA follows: TGCGCCAGGCCGCCGGGACAGGCTCACGAGCAGTACGTC.

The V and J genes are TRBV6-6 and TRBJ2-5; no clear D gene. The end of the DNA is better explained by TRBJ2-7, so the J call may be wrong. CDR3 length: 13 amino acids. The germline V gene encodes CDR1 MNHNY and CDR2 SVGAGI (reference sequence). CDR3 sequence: CASSYPQSYEQYF. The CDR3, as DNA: TGTGCCAGCAGTTATCCACAGTCCTACGAGCAGTACTTC.

CDR3 in DNA: TGTGCCATCAGTGAGTCGTGGCGGACAGGAAATCAGCCCCAGCATTTT. Translation gives CAISESWRTGNQPQHF. J is TRBJ1-5 and V is TRBV10-3; 7 bases map to TRBD1. Losses at the gene ends were 0 bases for V and 4 bases for J; bases not matched to a gene: 6. CDR1 and CDR2 (germline): ENHRY, SYGVKD. This CDR3 has 16 residues.

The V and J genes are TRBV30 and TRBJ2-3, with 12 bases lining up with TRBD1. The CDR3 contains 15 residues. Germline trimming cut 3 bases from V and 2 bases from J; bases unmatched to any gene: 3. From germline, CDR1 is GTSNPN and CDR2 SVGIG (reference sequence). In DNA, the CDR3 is TGTGCCTGGAGGGGACAGGGGGCCTTCACAGATACGCAGTATTTT. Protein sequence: CAWRGQGAFTDTQYF.